These 10 T cell receptor delta chains share one sample of origin, sequenced in a study of gamma-delta chains in newborns, infants, children. TCRdb re-processed the reads using CATT. The sample gives 14,000 to 15,000 delta-chain clones, roughly 7% of which show up once; 20% to 25% is in the top ten. Sequencing input: blood. The receptor source for this set is a child who was a newborn, infant or young child, either healthy, febrile or measles-vaccinated (not recorded which).

This clone was seen more than once but under ten times. Other DNA sequences from this sample encode an identical CDR3 as well. The chain couples TRDV2 to TRDJ3; 12 bases match TRDD3. This CDR3 is built from 18 residues. V lost 2 bases to trimming and J lost 1 base; unmatched junction nucleotides: 2. CDR1 is GEAIGNYY and CDR2 is EKD in the germline V gene. CDR3 nucleotides: TGTGCCTGTGACAGGCTGGGGGATACGTCCTGGGACACCCGACAGATGTTTTTC. Translated, it gives CACDRLGDTSWDTRQMFF.

In regard to this clone: The junction shows a germline mismatch at one end, possibly a read error. Other DNA sequences in this sample translate to the same CDR3. The chain has TRDV2 and TRDJ3, with TRDD3 matching 9 bases. The CDR3 length is 19 residues. The germline V gene has CDR1 GEAIGNYY and CDR2 EKD. The chain's CDR3 is CACDTLGDRGSWDTRQMFF. The DNA for the CDR3 is TGTGCCTGTGACACCTTGGGGGATAGAGGCTCCTGGGACACCCGACAAATGTTTTTC.

Regarding this clone: The junction departs from the called germline gene at one end, perhaps through a read error. This chain joins TRDV3 and TRDJ1, with 7 bases lining up with TRDD3. This CDR3 is 15 amino acids long. CDR1 and CDR2 (germline): TVYSNPD, GDNSRS (reference sequence). The CDR3 DNA follows: TGTGCCTTTGCGTCCCTTACTGGGGACACCGATGAACTCATCTTT. It is translated as CAFASLTGDTDELIF.

This clone was counted a few times. The chain has TRDV2 and TRDJ3; 11 bases are a match to TRDD3. V lost 3 bases to trimming and J lost 6 bases; unmatched junction nucleotides: 6. Germline CDR1 GEAIGNYY, CDR2 EKD. The CDR3 has 17 residues. CDR3 protein: CACDLLGDKPDTRQMFF. CDR3 DNA: TGTGCCTGTGACTTACTGGGGGATAAACCGGACACCCGACAGATGTTTTTC.

This clone was detected only a few times. J is TRDJ3 and V is TRDV2; 12 nucleotides match TRDD3. The CDR3 covers 20 residues. The germline V gene encodes CDR1 GEAIGNYY and CDR2 EKD. V shed 2 bases, J shed 0 bases, and the junction held 7 bases outside the gene matches. CDR3 in DNA: TGTGCCTGTGACAATACTGGGGGATACTCGAGCTCCTGGGACACCCGACAGATGTTTTTC. The encoded protein is CACDNTGGYSSSWDTRQMFF.

Many counts were recorded for this clone. This may stem from a read error, because a much larger clone lies one nucleotide away. V is TRDV2 and J is TRDJ2, with TRDD3 matching over 11 bases. Germline CDR1 reads GEAIGNYY; CDR2 reads EKD. CDR3 length: 15 amino acids. CDR3 protein: CACDVLGDMTAHLFF. The CDR3 DNA is TGTGCCTGTGACGTACTGGGGGATATGACAGCACACCTCTTCTTT.

This clone was recorded a few times. V gene TRDV2 combines with J gene TRDJ3, with 12 bases fitting TRDD3. The CDR3 covers 20 residues. Germline V CDR1 and CDR2: GEAIGNYY, EKD. Trimming took 2 bases from V and 1 from J; bases not matched to a gene: 8. The CDR3 coding sequence is TGTGCCTGTGACAGTACTGGGGGATACTCCTGGTCCTGGGACACCCGACAGATGTTTTTC. This sequence encodes CACDSTGGYSWSWDTRQMFF.

The table lists this clone with a few counts. Other nucleotide sequences from this sample produce the same CDR3. This CDR3 reads CACDTVVGDTVSSWDTRQMFF. The CDR3 nucleotides are TGTGCCTGTGACACCGTGGTGGGGGATACAGTGAGCTCCTGGGACACCCGACAGATGTTTTTC. This rearrangement joins TRDV2 to TRDJ3; 10 nucleotides match TRDD3. Germline V gene data show CDR1 as GEAIGNYY and CDR2 as EKD. The CDR3 covers 21 residues. After removal of 0 bases from V and 0 bases from J, the junction contained 10 bases not matched to a gene.

As for this clone: Translating this DNA gives a protein that differs at residue 8 from the TCRdb one, which belongs to a much larger clone; a read error is likely, and the protein shown is this translation. Within the sample, other DNA sequences also encode this same CDR3. This sequence joins TRDV2 and TRDJ2; TRDD3 matches 7 bases. The CDR3 runs to 16 residues. Germline V CDR1 and CDR2: GEAIGNYY, EKD. The J segment lost 0 bases and the V segment lost 1 base, leaving 4 bases of the junction unmatched. CDR3 sequence reads: CACDTLGGTLTAQLFF. CDR3 coding DNA: TGTGCCTGTGACACTCTGGGGGGTACTTTGACAGCACAACTCTTCTTT.

The chain has TRDV2 and TRDJ3, with 12 bases fitting TRDD3. This CDR3 spans 20 amino acids. V shed 3 bases and J 0 bases; nucleotides not matched to a gene: 8. CDR1 and CDR2 from the germline V gene are GEAIGNYY and EKD. CDR3 in amino acids: CACDVLGDTPPSWDTRQMFF. CDR3 DNA: TGTGCCTGTGACGTACTGGGGGATACTCCCCCCTCCTGGGACACCCGACAGATGTTTTTC.